Listed here are 5 T cell receptor beta chains from one sample, sequenced in a study of PD-1 blockade in classical Hodgkin lymphoma (dated by TCRdb to 2020 to 2021). The time point label of this sample denotes: cycle 1 day 1 (C1D1), immediately before nivolumab initiation. Relapse after autologous stem cell transplantation had occurred in all trial patients, and cohorts A, B and C were distinguished by prior brentuximab vedotin exposure. Receptor libraries were prepared by the immunoSEQ multiplex PCR assay. TCRdb re-hosts the immuneACCESS table, in-frame sequences only. Its copies lack some clones; in the studies checked, an unresolved V gene accounts for under half of them, and the cause for the rest is not known. The sample table holds some 96,000 clones, of which roughly 90% were seen once. Of the sample, less than 3.5% falls within the top ten clones. The sequences come from peripheral blood mononuclear cells (PBMCs), collected at baseline. These receptor sequences come from a human donor with classical Hodgkin lymphoma.

This chain uses TRBV27 with TRBJ2-5; 7 bases match TRBD1. CDR1 and CDR2 from the germline V gene are MNHEY and SMNVEV (reference sequence). The CDR3 totals 16 residues. V shed 2 bases, J shed 4 bases, and the junction held 10 bases outside the gene matches. The CDR3 nucleotides are TGTGCCAGCAGTTTAGAAGGGGGCGGCATTGGAGAGACCCAGTACTTC. Encoded protein: CASSLEGGGIGETQYF.

The rearrangement uses TRBV19 and TRBJ1-5, with a tentative D call TRBD1 (5 bases). The V and J ends lost 0 bases and 6 bases respectively, with 12 bases between them. The length of the CDR3 is 15 residues. Per germline, CDR1 LNHDA and CDR2 SQIVND (reference sequence). CDR3 sequence: CASSIDLRVSQPQHF. CDR3 coding DNA: TGTGCCAGTAGTATAGACCTCAGGGTTAGTCAGCCCCAGCATTTT.

The chain recombines TRBV27 with TRBJ2-1; 10 positions agree with TRBD2. The CDR3 loop spans 15 amino acids. V lost 7 bases, J lost 3 bases, and 6 bases stayed unmatched. Germline V gene data show CDR1 as MNHEY and CDR2 as SMNVEV (reference sequence). The CDR3 DNA reads TGTGCCAGCACCACGACTAGCGGGTACTACAATGAGCAGTTCTTC. Its translation is CASTTTSGYYNEQFF.

The chain links TRBV6-5 to TRBJ2-7, with 7 bases fitting TRBD2. Germline V gene lookup returns CDR1 MNHEY and CDR2 SVGAGI. Trimming cost V 4 bases and J 11 bases; bases outside gene matches: 8. There are 12 residues in the CDR3. CDR3 bases: TGTGCCAGCAGTTCCGGGGGGATGGGCAAGTACTTC. Its protein product is CASSSGGMGKYF.

Points on this clone: Other DNA sequences within the sample encode an identical CDR3. The chain combines TRBV5-1 with TRBJ1-4; TRBD1 might be the D (6 bases). CDR3 length equals 14 residues. Germline CDR1 and CDR2: SGHRS and YFSETQ. V dropped 4 bases and J dropped 8 bases, with 15 bases sitting between them. The CDR3 loop is CASSLETGREKLFF. The CDR3 bases are TGCGCCAGCAGCCTCGAGACAGGAAGGGAAAAACTGTTTTTT.